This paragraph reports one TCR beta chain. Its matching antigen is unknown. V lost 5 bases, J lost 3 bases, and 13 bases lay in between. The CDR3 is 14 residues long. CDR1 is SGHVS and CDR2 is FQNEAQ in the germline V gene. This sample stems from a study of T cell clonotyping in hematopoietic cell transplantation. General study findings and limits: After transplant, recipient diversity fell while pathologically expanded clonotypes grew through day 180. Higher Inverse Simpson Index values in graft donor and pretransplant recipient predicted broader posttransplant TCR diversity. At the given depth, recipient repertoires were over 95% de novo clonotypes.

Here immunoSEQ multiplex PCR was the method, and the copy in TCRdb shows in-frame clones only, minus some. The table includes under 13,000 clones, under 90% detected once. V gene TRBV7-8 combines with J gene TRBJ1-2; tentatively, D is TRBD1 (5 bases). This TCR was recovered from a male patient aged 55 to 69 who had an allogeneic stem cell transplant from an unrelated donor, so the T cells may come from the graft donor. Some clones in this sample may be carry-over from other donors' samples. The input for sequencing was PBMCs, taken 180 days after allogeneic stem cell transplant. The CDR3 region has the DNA TGTGCCAGCAGCCATAACAGGTTTGACTATGGCTACACCTTC. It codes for CASSHNRFDYGYTF.